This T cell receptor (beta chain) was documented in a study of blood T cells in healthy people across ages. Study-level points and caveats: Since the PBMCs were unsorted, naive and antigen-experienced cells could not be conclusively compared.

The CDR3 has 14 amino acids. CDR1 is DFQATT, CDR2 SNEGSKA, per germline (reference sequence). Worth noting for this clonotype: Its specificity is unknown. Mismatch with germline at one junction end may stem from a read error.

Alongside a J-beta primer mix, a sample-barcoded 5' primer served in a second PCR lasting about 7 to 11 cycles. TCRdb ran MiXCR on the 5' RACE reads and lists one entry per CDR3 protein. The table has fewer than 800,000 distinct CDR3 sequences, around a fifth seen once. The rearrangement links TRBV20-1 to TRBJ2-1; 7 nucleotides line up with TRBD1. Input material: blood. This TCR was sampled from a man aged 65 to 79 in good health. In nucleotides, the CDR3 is TGCAGTGCTAGTAGGGGGCTTACGCCCAATGAGCGGTTCTTC. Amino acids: CSASRGLTPNERFF.